The 15 T cell receptor beta chains in this list originate from one sample, sequenced in a study of regulatory T cells in long-lasting Graves disease. The time point was: newly diagnosed GD, antithyroid drugs for less than 3 months. Construction of the TCR library relied on RNA isolated from PBMCs. Both iRepertoire HTBI primers and Arm-PCR of CDR3 regions were used to build the TCR beta libraries. TCRdb re-analysed the multiplex PCR reads in MiXCR, keeping a single row per CDR3 protein. This sample carries a few hundred thousand distinct CDR3 sequences, around 15% of them seen once, and the ten largest clones take approximately 17%. In addition, the sample was reused for a study of T cells in Graves' hyperthyroidism and ophthalmopathy.

The sequencing used peripheral blood mononuclear cells (PBMCs), collected at new diagnosis, from a patient treated with antithyroid drugs. The receptors were sampled from a woman aged 45-59 years with Graves disease.

The chain recombines TRBV10-3 with TRBJ2-7; TRBD2 aligns across 9 bases. V trimming: 7 bases; J trimming: 0 bases; junction bases outside the gene matches: 4. CDR1 and CDR2 (germline): ENHRY, SYGVKD. CDR3 length equals 14 residues. CDR3 amino acids: CAIMTTSGSYEQYF. The CDR3 coding sequence is TGTGCCATCATGACGACTAGCGGCTCCTACGAGCAGTACTTC.

Notes on this clonotype: At one end, the junction sequence differs from germline, possibly due to a read error. The genes are TRBV28 and TRBJ2-1, with D uncertain. The CDR3 has 13 amino acids. The germline V gene encodes CDR1 MDHEN and CDR2 SYDVKM. CDR3 sequence: CASSLSRPERRVF. CDR3 bases: TGTGCCAGCAGTTTATCTCGCCCGGAACGTCGGGTCTTC.

V usage is TRBV6-1 and J usage is TRBJ2-4, with D possibly matching TRBD2 (5 bases). V dropped 6 bases and J dropped 7 bases, with 13 bases sitting between them. CDR3 length: 13 residues. CDR1 is MNHNS, CDR2 SASEGT, per germline. This CDR3 reads CASSGVNGNIQYF. In nucleotides, the CDR3 is TGTGCCAGCAGCGGGGTGAACGGGAACATTCAGTACTTC.

This clonotype showed up many times. CDR3: CASSYIGTYSYNEQFF. In DNA, the CDR3 is TGTGCCAGCAGCTACATAGGGACCTACTCCTACAATGAGCAGTTCTTC. The chain employs TRBV7-8 and TRBJ2-1; tentatively, D is TRBD1 or TRBD2 (5 bases each). V was clipped by 4 bases and J by 0 bases, with 13 bases between them. The CDR3 covers 16 residues. From germline, CDR1 is SGHVS and CDR2 FQNEAQ.

This clonotype was recorded once. The CDR3 does not close with the conserved phenylalanine or tryptophan, likely indicating a read error. J is TRBJ1-2 and V is TRBV3-1; D ambiguous. V gave up 4 bases and J gave up 5 bases, with 11 bases separating them. CDR1 and CDR2 from the germline V gene are LGHDT and YNNKEL (reference sequence). There are 13 residues in the CDR3. DNA for the CDR3: TGTGCCAGCAGCCCCCGGGCCACATATGGCTACACCCTC. Protein product: CASSPRATYGYTL.

This clonotype was observed a few times. V and J are TRBV2 and TRBJ1-2, with TRBD1 identical over 7 bases. CDR1 SNHLY and CDR2 FYNNEI come from the germline V gene. The J segment lost 4 bases and the V segment lost 6 bases, leaving 8 bases of the junction unmatched. This CDR3 has 14 residues. DNA of the CDR3: TGTGCCAGCAGAAACCAACAGGGGTCCTATGGCTACACCTTC. Protein product: CASRNQQGSYGYTF.

The sample holds many counts of this clonotype. V gene TRBV11-3 combines with J gene TRBJ1-5; D gene uncertain. This CDR3 has 14 residues. Looked up from germline, CDR1 is SGHNT and CDR2 is YENEEA. Deletions cut 2 bases from V and 6 bases from J, with 11 bases between. DNA for the CDR3: TGTGCCAGCAGCTTAACGGTAGTGAGTCAGCCCCAGCATTTT. Translating gives CASSLTVVSQPQHF.

This clonotype was recorded many times. The chain uses TRBV9 and TRBJ1-5; no clear D gene. Germline lookup yields CDR1 SGDLS and CDR2 YYNGEE. The CDR3 totals 15 residues. V lost 3 bases and J 1 base, leaving 11 bases between the germline ends. The CDR3 sequence: CASSDSRSSNQPQHF. In DNA form, the CDR3 reads TGTGCCAGCAGCGACTCTAGAAGCAGCAATCAGCCCCAGCATTTT.

The chain has TRBV18 and TRBJ2-2; 10 bases fit TRBD1. The V segment lost 2 bases and the J segment 3 bases; nucleotides outside the gene matches: 3. In germline, CDR1 is KGHSH, CDR2 LQKENI. CDR3 length: 16 amino acids. The chain's CDR3 is CASSPSGTGDTGELFF. CDR3 nucleotides: TGTGCCAGCTCACCATCCGGGACAGGGGACACCGGGGAGCTGTTTTTT.

This clonotype showed up many times. The V gene is TRBV3-1, the J gene TRBJ1-4, with TRBD1 as a possible D gene (5 bases). This CDR3 is built from 16 residues. CDR1 LGHDT and CDR2 YNNKEL come from the germline V gene (reference sequence). V gave up 0 bases and J gave up 7 bases, with 15 bases separating them. Written as DNA, the CDR3 is TGTGCCAGCAGCCAAGACACAGGTGATATAAGTGAAAAACTGTTTTTT. Its protein is CASSQDTGDISEKLFF.

The chain couples TRBV6-8 to TRBJ1-5; TRBD1 agrees at 7 bases. There are 12 residues in the CDR3. The germline V gene encodes CDR1 MNHGY and CDR2 SAAAGT. The CDR3 spells CANGTGNQPQHF. The CDR3, as DNA: TGTGCGAATGGGACAGGCAATCAGCCCCAGCATTTT.

This clonotype was observed a few times. The chain couples TRBV7-9 to TRBJ2-1; possible D gene TRBD1, 5 bases. The ends were cut back, 5 bases at V and 2 bases at J, with 13 bases in the middle. Germline values: CDR1 SEHNR, CDR2 FQNEAQ (reference sequence). The length of the CDR3 is 15 residues. CDR3: CASSPMTATYNEQFF. The CDR3 coding sequence is TGTGCCAGCAGCCCTATGACAGCCACCTACAATGAGCAGTTCTTC.

The V and J genes are TRBV9 and TRBJ2-1, with a tentative D call TRBD2 (7 bases). V lost 2 bases and J lost 10, with 22 bases in between. CDR3 size: 16 residues. The germline gives CDR1 SGDLS, CDR2 YYNGEE. This CDR3 is CASSVSTGREIGEQFF. CDR3 in DNA: TGTGCCAGCAGCGTGTCCACAGGGCGGGAGATAGGAGAGCAGTTCTTC.

A few counts support this clonotype. This chain connects TRBV6-5 to TRBJ1-5; TRBD1 agrees at 8 bases. The CDR3 has 17 amino acids. J was trimmed by 6 bases and V by 0 bases; bases with no gene match: 10. Germline-derived CDR1 and CDR2 are MNHEY and SVGAGI. CDR3 protein: CASSYSYTGGFGQPQHF. Here the CDR3 DNA reads TGTGCCAGCAGTTACTCTTATACAGGGGGGTTTGGTCAGCCCCAGCATTTT.

This clonotype has just a few counts. The chain combines TRBV5-4 with TRBJ1-2; the match to TRBD1 covers 9 bases. The CDR3 has 14 residues. Trimming took 5 bases from V and 6 from J; bases not matched to a gene: 8. From germline, CDR1 is SGHNT and CDR2 YYREEE (reference sequence). The DNA of the CDR3 is TGTGCCAGCAGACTTGCCGGGACAGGGCATGGCTACACCTTC. It is translated as CASRLAGTGHGYTF.